This T cell receptor (beta chain) is from a study of T-cell reconstitution after alpha-beta-depleted transplantation in children. Overall study results and limits: Hyperexpanded clones declined; after one year, newly produced T cells mostly supplied diversity.

As it was prepared, the TCRbeta library received unique molecular identifiers. MiXCR was run by TCRdb on the PCR reads, yielding one entry per CDR3 protein. The data show hundreds of thousands of distinct CDR3 sequences, under 14% seen once. In this sample, this clonotype turned up many times. Its antigen is undetermined. V was trimmed by 5 bases and J by 2 bases, leaving 10 bases between them. This CDR3 spans 13 amino acids. Germline CDR1 and CDR2: MNHEY and SMNVEV (reference sequence). The chain has TRBV27 and TRBJ2-7; no reliable D call. Sequencing was performed on peripheral blood, taken 180 days after TCRalphabeta/CD19-depleted stem cell transplant. This sequence was found in a male patient under 10 years old who had a stem cell transplant for chronic granulomatous disease, so the T cells may come from the graft donor. The CDR3 sequence: CASSTGPTYEQYF. Here the CDR3 DNA reads TGTGCCAGCAGTACCGGACCAACCTACGAGCAGTACTTC.